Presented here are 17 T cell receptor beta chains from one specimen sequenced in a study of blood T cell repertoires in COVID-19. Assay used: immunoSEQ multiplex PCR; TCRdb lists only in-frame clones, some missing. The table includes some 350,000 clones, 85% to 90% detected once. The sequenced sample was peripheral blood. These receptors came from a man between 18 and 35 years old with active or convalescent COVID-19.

Written as DNA, the CDR3 is TGTGCCAGCAGCCCCAGCGGGGCCTCCTACAATGAGCAGTTCTTC. Translating it yields CASSPSGASYNEQFF. The rearrangement joins TRBV3-1 (or the pseudogene TRBV3-2) to TRBJ2-1; 7 bases fit TRBD2. V lost 4 bases to trimming and J lost 0 bases; unmatched junction nucleotides: 3. The CDR3 runs 15 residues. CDR1 is LGHDT and CDR2 is YNNKEL in the germline V gene (reference sequence).

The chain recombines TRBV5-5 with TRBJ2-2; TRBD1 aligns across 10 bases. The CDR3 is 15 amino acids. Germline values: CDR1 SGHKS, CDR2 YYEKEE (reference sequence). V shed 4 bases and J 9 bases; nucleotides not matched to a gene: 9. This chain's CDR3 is CASSPGTGALRELFF. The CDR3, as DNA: TGTGCCAGCAGCCCCGGGACAGGGGCATTAAGGGAGCTGTTTTTT. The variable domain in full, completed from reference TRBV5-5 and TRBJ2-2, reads DAGVTQSPTHLIKTRGQQVTLRCSPISGHKSVSWYQQVLGQGPQFIFQYYEKEERGRGNFPDRFSARQFPNYSSELNVNALLLGDSALYLCASSPGTGALRELFFGEGSRLTVL.

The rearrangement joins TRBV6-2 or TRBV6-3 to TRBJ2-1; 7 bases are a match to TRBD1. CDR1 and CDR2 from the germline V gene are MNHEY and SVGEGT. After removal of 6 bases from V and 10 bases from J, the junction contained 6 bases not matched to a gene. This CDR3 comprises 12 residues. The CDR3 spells CASSLTGNEQFF. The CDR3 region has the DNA TGTGCCAGCAGCCTGACAGGGAACGAGCAGTTCTTC.

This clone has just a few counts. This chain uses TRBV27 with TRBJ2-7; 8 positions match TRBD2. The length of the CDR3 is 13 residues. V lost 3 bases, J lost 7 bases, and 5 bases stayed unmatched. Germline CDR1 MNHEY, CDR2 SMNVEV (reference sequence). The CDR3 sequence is CASSFSGMREQYF. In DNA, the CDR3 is TGTGCCAGCAGTTTTAGCGGGATGAGGGAGCAGTACTTC.

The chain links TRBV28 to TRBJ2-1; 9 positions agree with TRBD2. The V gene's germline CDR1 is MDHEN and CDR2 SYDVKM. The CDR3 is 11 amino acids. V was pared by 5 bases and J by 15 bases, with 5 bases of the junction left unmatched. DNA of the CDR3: TGTGCCAGCAGTGCTAGCGGGACCCCGTTCTTC. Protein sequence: CASSASGTPFF.

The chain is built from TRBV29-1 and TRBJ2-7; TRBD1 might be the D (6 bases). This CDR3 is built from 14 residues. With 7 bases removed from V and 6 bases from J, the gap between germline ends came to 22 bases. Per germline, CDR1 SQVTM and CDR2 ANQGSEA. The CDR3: CSAKQGSQWGEQYF. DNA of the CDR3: TGCAGCGCGAAACAGGGAAGCCAGTGGGGCGAGCAGTACTTC.

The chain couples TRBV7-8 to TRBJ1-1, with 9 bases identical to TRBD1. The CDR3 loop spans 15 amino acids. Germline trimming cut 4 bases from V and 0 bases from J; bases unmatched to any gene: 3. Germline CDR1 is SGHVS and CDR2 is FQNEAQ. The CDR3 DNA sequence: TGTGCCAGCAGCTCGACAGGGGGAGTGAACACTGAAGCTTTCTTT. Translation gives CASSSTGGVNTEAFF.

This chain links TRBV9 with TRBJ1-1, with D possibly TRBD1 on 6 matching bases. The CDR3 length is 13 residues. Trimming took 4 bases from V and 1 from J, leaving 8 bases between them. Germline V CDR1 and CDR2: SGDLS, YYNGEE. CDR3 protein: CASSMGQNTEAFF. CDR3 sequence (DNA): TGTGCCAGCAGCATGGGACAGAACACTGAAGCTTTCTTT.

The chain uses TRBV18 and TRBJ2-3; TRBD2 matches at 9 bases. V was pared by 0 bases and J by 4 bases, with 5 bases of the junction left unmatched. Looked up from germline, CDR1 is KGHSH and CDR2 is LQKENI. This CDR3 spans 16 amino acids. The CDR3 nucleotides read TGTGCCAGCTCACCACCGAGTGCGGGAGGGGCAGATACGCAGTATTTT. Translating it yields CASSPPSAGGADTQYF.

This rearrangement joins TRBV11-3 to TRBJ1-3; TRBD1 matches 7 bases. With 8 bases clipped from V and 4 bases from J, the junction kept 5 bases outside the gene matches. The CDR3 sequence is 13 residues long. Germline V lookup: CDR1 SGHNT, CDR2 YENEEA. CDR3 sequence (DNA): TGTGCCAGCGGGACAGACTCAGGAAACACCATATATTTT. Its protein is CASGTDSGNTIYF.

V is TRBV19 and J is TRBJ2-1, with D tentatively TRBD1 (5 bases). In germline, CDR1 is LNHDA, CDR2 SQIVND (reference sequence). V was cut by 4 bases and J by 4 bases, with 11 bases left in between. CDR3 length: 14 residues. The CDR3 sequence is CASSNAGPYNEQFF. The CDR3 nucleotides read TGTGCCAGTAGTAATGCAGGGCCATACAATGAGCAGTTCTTC.

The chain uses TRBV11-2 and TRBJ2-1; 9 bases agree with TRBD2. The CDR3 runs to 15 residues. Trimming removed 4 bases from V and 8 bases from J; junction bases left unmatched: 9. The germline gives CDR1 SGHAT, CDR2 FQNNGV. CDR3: CASSYTSGGRDEQFF. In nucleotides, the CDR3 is TGTGCCAGCAGCTATACGTCGGGCGGGAGGGATGAGCAGTTCTTC.

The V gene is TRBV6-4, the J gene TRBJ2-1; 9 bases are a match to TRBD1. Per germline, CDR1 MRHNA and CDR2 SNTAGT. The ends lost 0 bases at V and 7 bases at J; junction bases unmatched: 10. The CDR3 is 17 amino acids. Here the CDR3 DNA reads TGTGCCAGCAGTGACTCCGGGCGGGGGACAGGGAAGAATGAGCAGTTCTTC. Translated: CASSDSGRGTGKNEQFF.

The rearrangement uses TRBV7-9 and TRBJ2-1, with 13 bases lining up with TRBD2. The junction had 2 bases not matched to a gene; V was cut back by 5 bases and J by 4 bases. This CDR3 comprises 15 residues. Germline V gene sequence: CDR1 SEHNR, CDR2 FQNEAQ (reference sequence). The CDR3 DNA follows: TGTGCCAGCAGCACTAGCGGGAGGGCATACAATGAGCAGTTCTTC. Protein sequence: CASSTSGRAYNEQFF.

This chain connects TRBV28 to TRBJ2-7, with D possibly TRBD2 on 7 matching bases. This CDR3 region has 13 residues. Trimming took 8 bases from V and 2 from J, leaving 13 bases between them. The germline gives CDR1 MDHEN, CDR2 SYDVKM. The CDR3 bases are TGTGCCAGCGGGGGGGGCAACGCCTACGAGCAGTACTTC. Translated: CASGGGNAYEQYF.

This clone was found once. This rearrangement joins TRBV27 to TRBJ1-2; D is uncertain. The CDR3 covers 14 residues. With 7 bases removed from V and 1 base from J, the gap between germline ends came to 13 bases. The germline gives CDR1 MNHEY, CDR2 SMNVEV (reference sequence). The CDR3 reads CASKFAENNYGYTF. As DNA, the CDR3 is TGTGCCAGCAAGTTCGCGGAGAATAACTATGGCTACACCTTC.

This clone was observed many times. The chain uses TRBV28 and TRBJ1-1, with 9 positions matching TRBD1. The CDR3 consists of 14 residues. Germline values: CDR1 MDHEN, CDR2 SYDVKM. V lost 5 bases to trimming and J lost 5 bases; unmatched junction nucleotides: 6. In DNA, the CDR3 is TGTGCCAGCAGTAGGACAGGGGCGGGAACTGAAGCTTTCTTT. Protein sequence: CASSRTGAGTEAFF. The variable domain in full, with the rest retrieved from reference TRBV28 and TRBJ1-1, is DVKVTQSSRYLVKRTGEKVFLECVQDMDHENMFWYRQDPGLGLRLIYFSYDVKMKEKGDIPEGYSVSREKKERFSLILESASTNQTSMYLCASSRTGAGTEAFFGQGTRLTVV.